This is a list of T cell receptor beta chains from one sample in a study of blood T cell repertoires in COVID-19. Assay: immunoSEQ multiplex PCR; the TCRdb copy retains only in-frame clones and omits some. The sample holds 200,000 to 250,000 clones, approximately 81% seen once. The material sequenced was PBMCs or T cells enriched from blood (not recorded which). The receptors here all came from a woman in her forties or fifties with acute COVID-19. Each CDR3 is given without its conserved first and last residue.

CDR3 length	V gene	J gene	CDR3 protein
11	TRBV9	TRBJ1-1	ASSPTDRTGAF
11	TRBV28	TRBJ1-2	ASSTGAPYGYT
12	TRBV5-4	TRBJ1-2	ASSSAGGAEGYT
10	TRBV2	TRBJ2-7	ASSLTRGEQY
16	TRBV4-3	TRBJ1-4	ASSHNSYRDRTNEKLF
13	TRBV28	TRBJ2-7	ASRSGTGAYYEQY
15	TRBV15	TRBJ2-1	ATSTPRTGGVWNEQF
13	TRBV4-3	TRBJ2-3	ASSQEPGRADTQY
12	TRBV18	TRBJ1-1	ASSPRQGMTEAF
13	TRBV6-2/TRBV6-3	TRBJ2-7	ASSRSGMRLYEQY
11	TRBV12-3/TRBV12-4	TRBJ2-1	ASSLPENNEQF
12	TRBV6-1	TRBJ1-2	ASSDGPGQGAYT
13	TRBV4-2	TRBJ2-1	ASSQVSGTYNEQF
12	TRBV5-4	TRBJ2-7	ASSLWQRTAEQY
17	TRBV24-1	TRBJ2-3	ATSGRGNFSSLITDTQY
10	TRBV19	TRBJ2-1	ASSIGVDEQF
14	TRBV10-3	TRBJ2-7	AISESPGQGSHEQY
13	TRBV6-1	TRBJ1-1	ASSERQGWDTEAF
11	TRBV7-2	TRBJ1-1	ASSLIRGGQAF
11	TRBV7-2	TRBJ1-2	ASRPEGLGREA
14	TRBV7-3	TRBJ2-2	ASSLRSGIDTGELF
12	TRBV3-1/TRBV3-2	TRBJ2-1	ASVGRGANREQF
11	TRBV6-2/TRBV6-3	TRBJ1-1	ASSGQGHIEAF
11	TRBV28	TRBJ2-5	ASSYRAGETQY
14	TRBV18	TRBJ1-1	ASSPTLGEANTEAF
10	TRBV2	TRBJ2-1	ASSDGGSVQF
15	TRBV18	TRBJ2-5	ASSPPGLASPQETQY
13	TRBV6-5	TRBJ2-2	ASRPRGLDTGELF
12	TRBV6-2/TRBV6-3	TRBJ2-7	ASSKLAGVPEQY
13	TRBV6-1	TRBJ2-3	ASSESAGNTDTQY
12	TRBV19	TRBJ2-7	ASSPGQHLGTQY
14	TRBV30	TRBJ2-6	AWSGGPVSGANVLT
16	TRBV6-2/TRBV6-3	TRBJ2-7	ASSYGRTSGNPIHEQY
11	TRBV19	TRBJ1-2	ASIGAANYGYT
14	TRBV5-5	TRBJ2-7	ASSSRHGQGSYEQY
15	TRBV7-2	TRBJ1-1	ASSRVVGQTMNTEAF
9	TRBV7-2	TRBJ1-1	ASSPYTEAF
11	TRBV30	TRBJ2-2	AWRQPNTGELF
12	TRBV23-1	TRBJ2-1	AQFAGSSYNEQF
8	TRBV28	TRBJ1-2	ASSSSGYT
12	TRBV28	TRBJ2-1	ASFALAENNEQF
10	TRBV12-5	TRBJ1-5	ASGQTNQPQH
12	TRBV4-2	TRBJ2-1	ASSQGYSYNEQF